One sample yielded the 8 T cell receptor beta chains listed below, sequenced in a study of blood T cell repertoires in COVID-19. Produced via immunoSEQ multiplex PCR; TCRdb's table is partial and in-frame only. The sample has about 250,000 clones, around 85% seen once; the top ten hold 9.1%. Sequencing input: PBMCs or T cells enriched from blood (not recorded which). The receptors were sampled from a woman between 45 and 65 years old with acute COVID-19.

This clone was recorded at least ten times. The V call is TRBV15, the J call TRBJ2-7; D not certain. The germline V gene has CDR1 LNHNV and CDR2 YYDKDF (reference sequence). Trimming left V 1 base short and J 3 bases short, with 10 bases between. CDR3 size: 14 residues. Here the CDR3 DNA reads TGTGCCACCAGCAGAGGTCACAGTGACTACGAGCAGTACTTC. Translating it yields CATSRGHSDYEQYF.

The chain recombines TRBV14 with TRBJ1-1, with 7 nucleotides matching TRBD1. Germline CDR1 SGHDN, CDR2 FVKESK. The V gene end was trimmed by 4 bases and the J gene end by 6 bases; junction bases not matched to a gene: 8. The CDR3 extends over 14 amino acids. CDR3 nucleotide sequence: TGTGCCAGCAGCCTGAGACAGGGTAGGGCTGAAGCTTTCTTT. Protein: CASSLRQGRAEAFF. Combining the CDR3 with reference TRBV14 and TRBJ1-1 gives the whole variable domain EAGVTQFPSHSVIEKGQTVTLRCDPISGHDNLYWYRRVMGKEIKFLLHFVKESKQDESGMPNNRFLAERTGGTYSTLKVQPAELEDSGVYFCASSLRQGRAEAFFGQGTRLTVV.

The chain employs TRBV9 and TRBJ1-6; unclear D gene. CDR1 is SGDLS and CDR2 is YYNGEE in the germline V gene. The V end lost 3 bases, the J end lost 7 bases, and 23 bases lay between the germline ends. This CDR3 has 18 residues. The CDR3 loop reads CASSAIDSTAGPNSPLHF. CDR3 nucleotides: TGTGCCAGCAGCGCAATCGACTCCACGGCGGGCCCGAATTCACCCCTCCACTTT.

V is TRBV29-1 and J is TRBJ1-2; D ambiguous. Germline CDR1 reads SQVTM; CDR2 reads ANQGSEA. This CDR3 has 14 residues. Trimming removed 0 bases at V and 8 bases at J, with 16 bases between. The CDR3 loop is CSVEDLGPAGGYTF. Written as DNA, the CDR3 is TGCAGCGTTGAAGATCTTGGCCCAGCGGGCGGCTACACCTTC.

The chain links TRBV4-3 to TRBJ1-6; 7 positions agree with TRBD1. The germline CDR1 and CDR2 sequences are LGHNA and YSLEER. The V and J ends lost 4 bases and 8 bases, in that order; junction bases with no gene match: 11. This CDR3 spans 16 amino acids. CDR3 sequence reads: CASSLFAGTEDSPLHF. As DNA, the CDR3 is TGCGCCAGCAGCCTATTTGCCGGGACAGAGGATTCACCCCTCCACTTT.

The chain is built from TRBV2 and TRBJ1-1; D might be TRBD1 (5 bases). Trimming took off 7 bases at V and 4 bases at J, with 16 bases between the two ends. From germline, CDR1 is SNHLY and CDR2 FYNNEI. The CDR3 is 14 residues long. The chain's CDR3 is CASKGIWGGTEAFF. The CDR3 coding sequence is TGTGCCAGCAAAGGAATCTGGGGGGGCACTGAAGCTTTCTTT.

V and J are TRBV7-8 and TRBJ1-1; TRBD1 might be the D (5 bases). The V gene lost 2 bases and the J gene lost 6 bases, with 10 bases spanning the gap. Germline CDR1 and CDR2: SGHVS and FQNEAQ. This CDR3 is 13 amino acids long. The CDR3 coding sequence is TGTGCCAGCAGCTTAAGCGGGACCTCTGAAGCTTTCTTT. It is translated as CASSLSGTSEAFF.

This chain connects TRBV7-8 to TRBJ1-2; 7 bases are shared with TRBD1. The junction had 4 bases not matched to a gene; V was cut back by 6 bases and J by 3 bases. The CDR3 extends over 13 amino acids. The V gene's germline CDR1 is SGHVS and CDR2 FQNEAQ. CDR3 amino acids: CASSRGRDYGYTF. CDR3 coding DNA: TGTGCCAGCAGTAGGGGGCGGGACTATGGCTACACCTTC. Complete variable domain (other parts from reference TRBV7-8 and TRBJ1-2): GAGVSQSPRYKVAKRGQDVALRCDPISGHVSLFWYQQALGQGPEFLTYFQNEAQLDKSGLPSDRFFAERPEGSVSTLKIQRTQQEDSAVYLCASSRGRDYGYTFGSGTRLTVV.